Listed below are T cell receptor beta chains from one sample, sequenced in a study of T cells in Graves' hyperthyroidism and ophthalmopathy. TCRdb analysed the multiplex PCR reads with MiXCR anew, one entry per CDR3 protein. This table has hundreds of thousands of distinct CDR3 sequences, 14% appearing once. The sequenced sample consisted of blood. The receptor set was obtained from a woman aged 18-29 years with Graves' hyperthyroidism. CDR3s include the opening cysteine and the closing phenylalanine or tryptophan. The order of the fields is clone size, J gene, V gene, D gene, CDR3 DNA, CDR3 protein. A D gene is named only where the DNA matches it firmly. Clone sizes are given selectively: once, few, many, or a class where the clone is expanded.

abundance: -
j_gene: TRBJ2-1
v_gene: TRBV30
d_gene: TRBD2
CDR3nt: TGTGCCTGGAGTGTTTCGGGACTAGCCTTAGAAAAGCAGTTCTTC
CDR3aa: CAWSVSGLALEKQFF

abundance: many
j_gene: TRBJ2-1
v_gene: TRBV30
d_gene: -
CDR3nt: TGTGCCTGGGGATTTAGAAATGAGCAGTTCTTC
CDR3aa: CAWGFRNEQFF

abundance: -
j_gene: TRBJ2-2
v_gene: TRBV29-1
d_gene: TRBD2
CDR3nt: TGCAGCGCCGTCGGGACTAGAAAACATAACACCGGGGAGCTGCTTTTT
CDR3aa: CSAVGTRKHNTGELLF

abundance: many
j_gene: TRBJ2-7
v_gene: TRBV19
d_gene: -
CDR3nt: TGTGCCAGTAGTGCGGGTATCTACGAGCAGTACTTC
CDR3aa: CASSAGIYEQYF

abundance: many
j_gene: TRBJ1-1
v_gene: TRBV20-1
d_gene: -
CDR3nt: TGCAGTGCTACCACCACTGAAGCTTTCTTT
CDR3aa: CSATTTEAFF

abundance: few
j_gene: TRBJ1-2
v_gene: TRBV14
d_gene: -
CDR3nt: TGTGCCAGCAGCCCCCTAGCAAGCTTGAGCTATGGCTACACCTTC
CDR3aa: CASSPLASLSYGYTF

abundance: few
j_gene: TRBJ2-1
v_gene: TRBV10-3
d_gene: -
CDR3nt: TGTGCCATCAGCCGGGACGGGGGACAGGAGCAGTTCTTC
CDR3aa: CAISRDGGQEQFF

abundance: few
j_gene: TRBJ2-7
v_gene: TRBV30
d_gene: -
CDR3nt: TGTGCCTGGAGCGACAGACGCTACGAGCAGTACTTC
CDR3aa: CAWSDRRYEQYF

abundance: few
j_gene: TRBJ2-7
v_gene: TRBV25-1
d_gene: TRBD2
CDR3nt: TGTGCCAGCAGTGAATGGGAGGGCTACGAGCAGTACTTC
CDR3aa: CASSEWEGYEQYF

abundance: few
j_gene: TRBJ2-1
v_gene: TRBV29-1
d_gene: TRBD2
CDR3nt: TGCAGCGTAGATGGACTAGCGGGCAATGAGCAGTTCTTC
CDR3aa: CSVDGLAGNEQFF

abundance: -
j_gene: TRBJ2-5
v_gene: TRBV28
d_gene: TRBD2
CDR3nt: TGTGCCAGCAGTTCCGGGACTAGCCCCGAGACCCAGTACTTC
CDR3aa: CASSSGTSPETQYF

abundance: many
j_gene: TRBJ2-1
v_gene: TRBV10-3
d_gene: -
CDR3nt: TGTGCCATCAGTGTGGGGGGAACTCGTCGGGACCACAATGAGCAGTTCTTC
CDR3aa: CAISVGGTRRDHNEQFF

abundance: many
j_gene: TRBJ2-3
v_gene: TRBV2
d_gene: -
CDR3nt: TGTGCCAGCTGGAGCGGATTCACAGATACGCAGTATTTT
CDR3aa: CASWSGFTDTQYF

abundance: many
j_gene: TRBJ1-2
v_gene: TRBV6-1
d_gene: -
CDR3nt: TGTGCCAGCAGCCCCACAGGGTTCAGTGGCTACACCTTC
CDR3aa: CASSPTGFSGYTF